The 10 T cell receptor beta chains in this list originate from one sample, sequenced in a study of blood T cell repertoires in COVID-19. Profiled with immunoSEQ multiplex PCR; TCRdb holds only in-frame clones, not every one. The sample holds about 170,000 clones, approximately 82% seen once. Sequenced: PBMCs or T cells enriched from blood (not recorded which). The receptors were gathered from a woman aged 45-65 years who had recovered from COVID-19.

This clone was recorded only once. The chain recombines TRBV6-1 with TRBJ1-3, with D unresolved. This CDR3 region has 13 residues. CDR1 and CDR2 from the germline V gene are MNHNS and SASEGT. V was cut by 3 bases and J by 4 bases, with 7 bases left in between. Written as DNA, the CDR3 is TGTGCCAGCAGTGAGGTCGGGGGAAACACCATATATTTT. Its protein is CASSEVGGNTIYF.

This clone came up a few times. The chain recombines TRBV6-6 with TRBJ2-1; D ambiguous. The V end was cut by 7 bases, the J end by 10 bases, with 14 bases between. CDR1 MNHNY and CDR2 SVGAGI come from the germline V gene (reference sequence). This CDR3 contains 12 residues. The CDR3 DNA sequence: TGTGCCAGCACCCAATCATTACGGGAGCAGTTCTTC. This encodes CASTQSLREQFF.

The V and J genes are TRBV4-1 and TRBJ2-1, with D maybe TRBD1 (5 bases). The ends were cut back, 0 bases at V and 2 bases at J, with 11 bases in the middle. Germline-derived CDR1 and CDR2 are MGHRA and YSYEKL. This CDR3 is 16 amino acids long. The CDR3 nucleotides are TGCGCCAGCAGCCAAGATTCGATAGGGGCCTACAATGAGCAGTTCTTC. The encoded protein is CASSQDSIGAYNEQFF.

This clone was seen only once. This chain uses TRBV10-3 with TRBJ1-6; 8 bases fit TRBD1. Germline V gives CDR1 ENHRY, CDR2 SYGVKD. With V trimmed by 9 bases and J by 7 bases, 5 bases remained unmatched. The CDR3 consists of 13 residues. The CDR3 DNA is TGTGCCATGGCGGACAGGGCCAATTCACCCCTCCACTTT. It yields the protein CAMADRANSPLHF.

The chain uses TRBV7-9 and TRBJ2-4; D gene uncertain. Germline V gene data show CDR1 as SEHNR and CDR2 as FQNEAQ (reference sequence). The CDR3 is 12 residues long. V was trimmed by 3 bases and J by 5 bases, leaving 5 bases between them. The CDR3 is CASSFAENIQYF. CDR3 in DNA: TGTGCCAGCAGCTTTGCGGAAAACATTCAGTACTTC.

The chain has TRBV10-3 and TRBJ1-1; 9 nucleotides line up with TRBD1. V dropped 8 bases and J dropped 11; count of bases not matched to a gene: 12. The CDR3 runs to 13 residues. Germline V gene lookup returns CDR1 ENHRY and CDR2 SYGVKD. CDR3 sequence: CAISQGHGTGAFF. The DNA of the CDR3 is TGTGCCATCTCTCAAGGACACGGGACAGGGGCTTTCTTT.

The chain employs TRBV11-3 and TRBJ2-1; no clear D. The CDR3 has 11 residues. The germline V and J ends were trimmed by 4 bases and 9 bases, with 7 bases remaining between them. CDR1 is SGHNT and CDR2 is YENEEA in the germline V gene. CDR3 sequence (DNA): TGTGCCAGCAGCTCCGGCGGTGAGCAGTTCTTC. Its translation: CASSSGGEQFF.

The chain links TRBV19 to TRBJ2-3; tentative D call: TRBD1 (6 bases). The CDR3 covers 15 residues. V lost 5 bases and J lost 2, with 14 bases in between. The germline V gene has CDR1 LNHDA and CDR2 SQIVND (reference sequence). CDR3 amino acids: CASSPLGQSTDTQYF. The CDR3, as DNA: TGTGCCAGTAGTCCTTTGGGACAATCCACAGATACGCAGTATTTT. Together with reference TRBV19 and TRBJ2-3, the CDR3 gives the full variable domain: DGGITQSPKYLFRKEGQNVTLSCEQNLNHDAMYWYRQDPGQGLRLIYYSQIVNDFQKGDIAEGYSVSREKKESFPLTVTSAQKNPTAFYLCASSPLGQSTDTQYFGPGTRLTVL.

The rearrangement uses TRBV7-9 and TRBJ2-5; 7 bases agree with TRBD1. Germline V lookup: CDR1 SEHNR, CDR2 FQNEAQ (reference sequence). The length of the CDR3 is 14 residues. The V segment lost 8 bases and the J segment 5 bases; nucleotides outside the gene matches: 11. The CDR3 nucleotides are TGTGCCAGCCTCGGAAGGGGGCTAGGGGAGACCCAGTACTTC. Amino acids: CASLGRGLGETQYF.

This chain links TRBV7-9 with TRBJ2-1, with 7 nucleotides matching TRBD2. Germline V gives CDR1 SEHNR, CDR2 FQNEAQ (reference sequence). V was pared by 5 bases and J by 6 bases, with 4 bases of the junction left unmatched. The CDR3 loop spans 13 amino acids. The CDR3 DNA reads as TGTGCCAGCAGCCGATCGGGGGGCAATGAGCAGTTCTTC. This codes for CASSRSGGNEQFF.